These 22 T cell receptor beta chains originate from one sample sequenced in a study of T cell changes during pregnancy in multiple sclerosis. TCRdb keeps only in-frame clones here, not all; method: immunoSEQ multiplex PCR. The table shows tens of thousands of clones, with 88% occurring only once. Sequences were derived from CD4+ T cells from peripheral blood mononuclear cells, sampled in the first trimester of pregnancy. These receptors were obtained from a female donor in good health, enrolled as a control in a pregnancy study.

The chain employs TRBV19 and TRBJ2-2; 8 nucleotides line up with TRBD1. Germline assignment: CDR1 LNHDA and CDR2 SQIVND (reference sequence). Losses at the gene ends were 3 bases for V and 2 bases for J; bases not matched to a gene: 2. The CDR3 consists of 15 residues. CDR3 sequence reads: CASSMTGANTGELFF. CDR3 in DNA: TGTGCCAGTAGTATGACAGGGGCTAACACCGGGGAGCTGTTTTTT. The full variable domain, in which reference TRBV19 and TRBJ2-2 provide the parts outside the CDR3, is DGGITQSPKYLFRKEGQNVTLSCEQNLNHDAMYWYRQDPGQGLRLIYYSQIVNDFQKGDIAEGYSVSREKKESFPLTVTSAQKNPTAFYLCASSMTGANTGELFFGEGSRLTVL.

The chain is built from TRBV5-1 and TRBJ2-2; 9 bases map to TRBD2. V was clipped by 0 bases and J by 4 bases; unmatched bases: 7. This CDR3 comprises 17 residues. CDR1 is SGHRS and CDR2 is YFSETQ in the germline V gene. CDR3 coding DNA: TGCGCCAGCAGCTTGGGCGCTAGCGGGGTGATCACCGGGGAGCTGTTTTTT. Encoded protein: CASSLGASGVITGELFF.

The chain links TRBV9 to TRBJ2-1; 7 nucleotides line up with TRBD1. This CDR3 comprises 15 residues. V lost 5 bases to trimming and J lost 6 bases; unmatched junction nucleotides: 11. Per germline, CDR1 SGDLS and CDR2 YYNGEE. The chain's CDR3 is CASRPTGSPSNEQFF. As DNA, the CDR3 is TGTGCCAGCAGACCGACAGGGTCCCCCTCCAATGAGCAGTTCTTC.

The chain combines TRBV11-2 with TRBJ1-1; the match to TRBD1 covers 7 bases. CDR3 length: 16 residues. Germline V CDR1 and CDR2: SGHAT, FQNNGV. J gave up 2 bases and V 5 bases, and 11 bases lay outside the gene matches. Here the CDR3 DNA reads TGTGCCAGCAGCGCTAAGGGGGCCTCGGGAAACACTGAAGCTTTCTTT. It translates to CASSAKGASGNTEAFF.

This chain connects TRBV20-1 to TRBJ2-6; tentative D call: TRBD2 (6 bases). The CDR3 is 11 amino acids. Germline V gene data show CDR1 as DFQATT and CDR2 as SNEGSKA (reference sequence). Trimming stripped 0 bases from V and 17 bases from J, with 11 bases between. This CDR3 is CSARERDFLTF. The CDR3 nucleotides are TGCAGTGCTAGAGAACGGGACTTTTTGACTTTC.

The V and J genes are TRBV27 and TRBJ2-3; D might be TRBD2 (5 bases). Germline V gene lookup returns CDR1 MNHEY and CDR2 SMNVEV (reference sequence). The length of the CDR3 is 13 residues. The V end was cut by 4 bases, the J end by 2 bases, with 7 bases between. As DNA, the CDR3 is TGTGCCAGCAGTTCACTAGTCACAGATACGCAGTATTTT. It specifies CASSSLVTDTQYF.

This clone was seen only once. The chain is built from TRBV14 and TRBJ2-7, with TRBD2 as a possible D gene (5 bases). The germline V and J ends were trimmed by 1 base and 0 bases, with 7 bases remaining between them. Germline V CDR1 and CDR2: SGHDN, FVKESK. The CDR3 loop spans 14 amino acids. The CDR3 region is CASSQGRASYEQYF. CDR3 nucleotide sequence: TGTGCCAGCAGCCAAGGGCGGGCCTCCTACGAGCAGTACTTC.

This chain connects TRBV10-3 to TRBJ2-7, with TRBD2 matching 7 bases. The CDR3 has 15 amino acids. Per the germline V gene, CDR1 is ENHRY and CDR2 is SYGVKD. V dropped 3 bases and J dropped 7; count of bases not matched to a gene: 12. CDR3 protein: CAISESQGGPREQYF. DNA for the CDR3: TGTGCCATCAGTGAATCCCAGGGAGGGCCGAGGGAGCAGTACTTC.

The V and J genes are TRBV30 and TRBJ2-7; D unresolved. Trimming cost V 0 bases and J 2 bases, with 5 bases left between them. The CDR3 loop spans 12 amino acids. The germline V gene encodes CDR1 GTSNPN and CDR2 SVGIG (reference sequence). In DNA, the CDR3 is TGTGCCTGGAGTGTCGGTCCCTACGAGCAGTACTTC. Its translation is CAWSVGPYEQYF.

The chain is built from TRBV27 and TRBJ1-5; TRBD1 is a possible D gene (5 bases). Trimming shortened V by 8 bases and J by 4 bases, and 18 bases separated the two germline ends. Germline lookup yields CDR1 MNHEY and CDR2 SMNVEV (reference sequence). CDR3 length: 15 residues. CDR3 in amino acids: CASGGGEQRNQPQHF. The CDR3 bases are TGTGCCAGCGGAGGAGGGGAACAGCGGAATCAGCCCCAGCATTTT.

The gene calls are TRBV5-1 and TRBJ2-3; 15 nucleotides align to TRBD2. CDR3 length: 18 amino acids. Germline CDR1 reads SGHRS; CDR2 reads YFSETQ. The V and J ends lost 4 bases and 4 bases, in that order; junction bases with no gene match: 10. The CDR3 loop is CASSPGLAGGPLPDTQYF. The CDR3 DNA reads as TGCGCCAGCAGCCCCGGACTAGCGGGAGGGCCTTTGCCAGATACGCAGTATTTT.

V and J are TRBV28 and TRBJ1-1, with D perhaps matching TRBD1 (6 bases). With 7 bases removed from V and 4 bases from J, the gap between germline ends came to 13 bases. CDR3 length equals 13 residues. Germline CDR1 reads MDHEN; CDR2 reads SYDVKM. CDR3 sequence: CASNRGGVTEAFF. The CDR3 nucleotides read TGTGCCAGCAACAGAGGGGGGGTCACTGAAGCTTTCTTT.

This chain joins TRBV2 and TRBJ2-1; possibly TRBD2 for D (7 bases). Germline values: CDR1 SNHLY, CDR2 FYNNEI. The CDR3 loop spans 13 amino acids. In DNA form, the CDR3 reads TGTGCAAGAGCGGGGACATTGGGAAATGAGCAGTTCTTC. As protein: CARAGTLGNEQFF.

V and J are TRBV5-4 and TRBJ2-1, with a tentative D call TRBD1 (6 bases). Trimming removed 0 bases from V and 8 bases from J, with 15 bases in between. The CDR3 runs 15 residues. Germline values: CDR1 SGHNT, CDR2 YYREEE (reference sequence). CDR3 nucleotides: TGTGCCAGCAGCTTGGATCAGGGGTCGTTCGATGAGCAGTTCTTC. It specifies CASSLDQGSFDEQFF. The full variable domain, in which reference TRBV5-4 and TRBJ2-1 provide the parts outside the CDR3, is ETGVTQSPTHLIKTRGQQVTLRCSSQSGHNTVSWYQQALGQGPQFIFQYYREEENGRGNFPPRFSGLQFPNYSSELNVNALELDDSALYLCASSLDQGSFDEQFFGPGTRLTVL.

The chain combines TRBV28 with TRBJ2-7, with D maybe TRBD1 (6 bases). Trimming removed 2 bases from V and 6 bases from J, with 14 bases in between. The CDR3 is made up of 14 amino acids. Germline CDR1 is MDHEN and CDR2 is SYDVKM. The CDR3 DNA follows: TGTGCCAGCAGTTTAATGGGGGCTACAAGCGAGCAGTACTTC. This sequence encodes CASSLMGATSEQYF.

CDR3 DNA sequence: TGCGCCAGCAGCTTGGGTCGAGCGCAGAAGACGCAGTATTTT. Protein: CASSLGRAQKTQYF. The genes are TRBV5-1 and TRBJ2-3, with D unclear. The germline V and J ends were trimmed by 0 bases and 9 bases, with 14 bases remaining between them. This CDR3 comprises 14 residues. Germline V CDR1 and CDR2: SGHRS, YFSETQ.

In its sample, this clone was seen a few times. V usage is TRBV19 and J usage is TRBJ1-3; 7 bases are a match to TRBD1. V shed 4 bases, J shed 8 bases, and the junction held 5 bases outside the gene matches. This CDR3 region has 13 residues. Germline V CDR1 and CDR2: LNHDA, SQIVND (reference sequence). The CDR3 here is CASSTRQGHTIYF. In DNA, the CDR3 is TGTGCCAGTAGTACCCGACAGGGCCACACCATATATTTT.

This chain connects TRBV6-6 to TRBJ2-7, with 12 bases identical to TRBD1. Germline CDR1 MNHNY, CDR2 SVGAGI (reference sequence). V shed 5 bases and J 7 bases; nucleotides not matched to a gene: 9. There are 15 residues in the CDR3. The CDR3 spells CASSGPGQGAREQYF. As DNA, the CDR3 is TGTGCCAGCAGTGGACCGGGACAGGGGGCGCGGGAGCAGTACTTC.

The rearrangement links TRBV9 to TRBJ2-3; the D is unclear. V lost 4 bases and J lost 8, with 14 bases in between. The CDR3 is 13 residues long. Per the germline V gene, CDR1 is SGDLS and CDR2 is YYNGEE. The CDR3 sequence is CASSHDDRGTQYF. The CDR3 bases are TGTGCCAGCAGCCACGACGACCGCGGTACGCAGTATTTT.

This clone is a singleton in its sample. The V and J genes are TRBV18 and TRBJ1-1, with D uncertain. Trimming removed 6 bases at V and 0 bases at J, with 14 bases between. This CDR3 contains 15 residues. Germline V gene sequence: CDR1 KGHSH, CDR2 LQKENI. For the CDR3, the DNA is TGTGCCAGCTCGCCCGGGGAAAGGGTGAACACTGAAGCTTTCTTT. Its translation: CASSPGERVNTEAFF.

This rearrangement joins TRBV10-1 to TRBJ1-1; 7 bases line up with TRBD1. The junction had 12 bases not matched to a gene; V was cut back by 3 bases and J by 8 bases. The CDR3 loop spans 15 amino acids. The germline CDR1 and CDR2 sequences are WNHNN and SYGVQD (reference sequence). The CDR3 loop is CASSDLQGTYGEAFF. The CDR3 DNA reads as TGCGCCAGCAGTGATTTACAGGGGACTTATGGAGAAGCTTTCTTT.

The gene calls are TRBV7-2 and TRBJ1-1; the D gene is possibly TRBD1 (5 bases). The CDR3 loop spans 15 amino acids. From germline, CDR1 is SGHTA and CDR2 FQGNSA. With 4 bases removed from V and 4 bases from J, the gap between germline ends came to 16 bases. The CDR3 is CASSYYRFLITEAFF. The CDR3, as DNA: TGTGCCAGCAGCTATTACAGGTTCTTGATCACTGAAGCTTTCTTT.